A single T cell receptor (beta chain) is shown here with its context. These data belong to a study of blood T cell repertoires in COVID-19. Only in-frame clones appear in the TCRdb table, and some are missing; sequencing was by immunoSEQ multiplex PCR. The sample lists about 500,000 clones; about 89% were seen once. Germline lookup yields CDR1 LGHNT and CDR2 FRNRAP. The CDR3 is made up of 16 amino acids. The ends were cut back, 2 bases at V and 3 bases at J, with 13 bases in the middle. V and J are TRBV12-5 and TRBJ2-2, with a tentative D call TRBD1 (6 bases). Sequenced input: peripheral blood. This sequence originates from a woman aged 50 to 60 with COVID-19, enrolled during active disease. The CDR3 coding sequence is TGTGCTAGTGGTTTGCCAGGGGATCGTTACACCGGGGAGCTGTTTTTT. Translation gives CASGLPGDRYTGELFF.